The next 19 T cell receptor beta chains were all read from a single sample in a study of T cells in Graves' hyperthyroidism and ophthalmopathy. RNA transcripts yielded amplified TCR beta CDR3 regions. The HTBI primer set drove a first-round RT-PCR of the TCR CDR3. Via MiXCR, TCRdb re-called the multiplex PCR reads, giving one row per CDR3 protein. Of around 300,000 distinct CDR3 sequences in the sample, approximately 23% were seen once. What was sequenced was blood. The receptors were sampled from a man aged 30 to 39 with Graves' ophthalmopathy.

The V gene is TRBV6-2 or TRBV6-3, the J gene TRBJ1-5; D is uncertain. Germline V gene data show CDR1 as MNHEY and CDR2 as SVGEGT. The CDR3 loop spans 15 amino acids. V lost 6 bases and J 0 bases, leaving 12 bases between the germline ends. The CDR3 DNA is TGTGCCAGCAGGTTCAGCGGCCGTAGCAATCAGCCCCAGCATTTT. Amino acid sequence: CASRFSGRSNQPQHF.

This clonotype was counted only a few times. The chain carries TRBV30 and TRBJ1-1; 7 nucleotides agree with TRBD1. This CDR3 is built from 14 residues. Germline-derived CDR1 and CDR2 are GTSNPN and SVGIG (reference sequence). The ends lost 2 bases at V and 1 base at J; junction bases unmatched: 4. The DNA for the CDR3 is TGTGCCTGGAGTAGGGACAGCACGAACACTGAAGCTTTCTTT. The encoded protein is CAWSRDSTNTEAFF.

In this sample, this clonotype turned up a few times. The chain links TRBV20-1 to TRBJ2-5; D is uncertain. CDR3 length: 13 residues. The ends were cut back, 0 bases at V and 5 bases at J, with 10 bases in the middle. Germline CDR1 DFQATT, CDR2 SNEGSKA (reference sequence). The CDR3 loop reads CSARDEPWETQYF. CDR3 sequence (DNA): TGCAGTGCTAGAGATGAGCCCTGGGAGACCCAGTACTTC.

This clonotype was seen ten or more times. V usage is TRBV20-1 and J usage is TRBJ1-5; D is uncertain. CDR1 DFQATT and CDR2 SNEGSKA come from the germline V gene (reference sequence). Trimming removed 6 bases from V and 0 bases from J, with 12 bases in between. The CDR3 is made up of 14 amino acids. CDR3 nucleotides: TGCAGTGCACTCAACAGCCTTAGCAATCAGCCCCAGCATTTT. It specifies CSALNSLSNQPQHF.

Details on this clonotype: Germline and junction disagree at one end, which may indicate a read error. The rearrangement joins TRBV15 to TRBJ1-1; D gene unclear. The V gene's germline CDR1 is LNHNV and CDR2 YYDKDF (reference sequence). The CDR3 sequence is 15 residues long. CDR3 nucleotide sequence: TGTGCCACCAGCAGCGCCGGGAGTATCAACACTGAAACTTTCTTT. Translated, it gives CATSSAGSINTETFF. Supplemented by reference TRBV15 and TRBJ1-1, the full variable domain reads DAMVIQNPRYQVTQFGKPVTLSCSQTLNHNVMYWYQQKSSQAPKLLFHYYDKDFNNEADTPDNFQSRRPNTSFCFLDIRSPGLGDTAMYLCATSSAGSINTETFFGQGTRLTVV.

This clonotype was found many times. The chain is built from TRBV2 and TRBJ2-1, with 13 bases that match TRBD2. The CDR3 consists of 15 residues. J was trimmed by 7 bases and V by 3 bases; bases with no gene match: 3. Germline loops: CDR1 SNHLY, CDR2 FYNNEI. The CDR3 sequence: CASSDWTSGSNEQFF. The DNA for the CDR3 is TGTGCCAGCAGTGATTGGACTAGCGGGAGTAATGAGCAGTTCTTC.

This clonotype showed up many times. CDR3 sequence reads: CAWSSGNTEAFF. CDR3 nucleotides: TGTGCCTGGAGTAGCGGAAACACTGAAGCTTTCTTT. The chain links TRBV30 to TRBJ1-1, with D unclear. Between the trimmed V and J ends, which lost 2 bases and 2 bases, there was a span of 6 bases. This CDR3 is built from 12 residues. Germline CDR1 is GTSNPN and CDR2 is SVGIG (reference sequence).

This clonotype has just a few counts. V is TRBV24-1 and J is TRBJ2-7, with D perhaps TRBD1 (6 bases). From germline, CDR1 is KGHDR and CDR2 SFDVKD. With 4 bases removed from V and 3 bases from J, the gap between germline ends came to 12 bases. The CDR3 covers 14 residues. CDR3 sequence: CATSEGGSGYEQYF. The CDR3 bases are TGTGCCACCAGTGAAGGGGGATCAGGCTACGAGCAGTACTTC.

This clonotype appeared a few times. This chain uses TRBV29-1 with TRBJ1-5, with D unclear. V gave up 6 bases and J gave up 1 base, with 13 bases separating them. This CDR3 is 14 amino acids long. Germline V gene sequence: CDR1 SQVTM, CDR2 ANQGSEA. The CDR3 DNA sequence: TGCAGCGTGGCGGAGGGCGGAAGCAATCAGCCCCAGCATTTT. This translates into CSVAEGGSNQPQHF.

This clonotype was counted at least ten times. The chain joins TRBV20-1 to TRBJ2-1; tentatively, D is TRBD1 or TRBD2 (5 bases each). The CDR3 sequence is 16 residues long. V lost 2 bases and J lost 3, with 17 bases in between. Germline loops: CDR1 DFQATT, CDR2 SNEGSKA (reference sequence). CDR3 loop: CSARTPRGGGYNEQFF. CDR3 nucleotides: TGCAGTGCTAGAACACCGAGGGGTGGGGGCTACAATGAGCAGTTCTTC.

In its sample, this clonotype was seen once. V gene TRBV20-1 combines with J gene TRBJ2-3; TRBD2 aligns across 11 bases. This CDR3 region has 18 residues. Germline CDR1 DFQATT, CDR2 SNEGSKA (reference sequence). V trimming: 6 bases; J trimming: 3 bases; junction bases outside the gene matches: 17. CDR3 sequence reads: CSAASLAGAVGRTDTQYF. Written as DNA, the CDR3 is TGCAGTGCCGCATCACTAGCGGGAGCGGTAGGGCGTACAGATACGCAGTATTTT.

The chain links TRBV10-3 to TRBJ2-1; 8 bases line up with TRBD2. V was clipped by 6 bases and J by 2 bases; unmatched bases: 6. CDR1 ENHRY and CDR2 SYGVKD come from the germline V gene. This CDR3 has 15 amino acids. The CDR3 loop reads CAIRDSGGTYNEQFF. In DNA form, the CDR3 reads TGTGCCATCAGAGACAGCGGGGGAACCTACAATGAGCAGTTCTTC.

This clonotype was found a few times. The chain couples TRBV7-9 to TRBJ2-5, with no clear D. The ends were cut back, 4 bases at V and 5 bases at J, with 11 bases in the middle. This CDR3 spans 13 amino acids. From germline, CDR1 is SEHNR and CDR2 FQNEAQ (reference sequence). CDR3 coding DNA: TGTGCCAGCAGCTCAACCACCCCGGAGACCCAGTACTTC. Protein product: CASSSTTPETQYF.

The V gene is TRBV20-1, the J gene TRBJ2-7, with 9 bases fitting TRBD1. Trimming cost V 6 bases and J 7 bases; bases outside gene matches: 13. Germline values: CDR1 DFQATT, CDR2 SNEGSKA (reference sequence). This CDR3 has 14 amino acids. The CDR3 DNA reads as TGCAGTGCGCATTCCGGGACAGGGAGGGGGGAGCAGTACTTC. This gives the protein CSAHSGTGRGEQYF.

This chain connects TRBV28 to TRBJ1-1; D perhaps matches TRBD1 (5 bases). CDR3 length: 16 amino acids. The V gene lost 3 bases and the J gene lost 0 bases, with 14 bases spanning the gap. The germline gives CDR1 MDHEN, CDR2 SYDVKM. The CDR3 region has the DNA TGTGCCAGCAGTTTTACGAGGGGAGTAATGAACACTGAAGCTTTCTTT. Translating gives CASSFTRGVMNTEAFF.

The rearrangement links TRBV6-5 to TRBJ1-4, with D possibly matching TRBD1 (5 bases). The V gene's germline CDR1 is MNHEY and CDR2 SVGAGI. The CDR3 has 14 residues. Trimming pared 2 bases from V and 8 bases from J, leaving 12 bases between. The CDR3 sequence: CASSYRGSKEKLFF. The CDR3 DNA sequence: TGTGCCAGCAGTTACAGGGGATCAAAAGAAAAACTGTTTTTT.

The chain carries TRBV6-5 and TRBJ1-5; 9 bases are shared with TRBD1. The junction had 10 bases not matched to a gene; V was cut back by 4 bases and J by 6 bases. The CDR3 sequence is 16 residues long. Germline CDR1 MNHEY, CDR2 SVGAGI. The CDR3 reads CASSFRDRVSSQPQHF. CDR3 bases: TGTGCCAGCAGTTTCCGGGACAGGGTTTCTTCTCAGCCCCAGCATTTT.

At least ten counts were recorded for this clonotype. CDR3 residues: CASSPGLAGGKTQYF. The CDR3 DNA reads TGTGCCAGCAGCCCCGGACTAGCGGGAGGGAAGACCCAGTACTTC. V and J are TRBV4-2 and TRBJ2-5; 15 positions agree with TRBD2. This CDR3 is 15 amino acids long. V shed 4 bases and J 6 bases; nucleotides not matched to a gene: 3. Per germline, CDR1 LGHNA and CDR2 YNFKEQ.

The chain employs TRBV7-2 and TRBJ1-4; D not certain. The CDR3 has 15 residues. The ends were cut back, 0 bases at V and 6 bases at J, with 11 bases in the middle. CDR1 and CDR2 (germline): SGHTA, FQGNSA. The CDR3 sequence is CASSLAHGIYEKLFF. The CDR3 nucleotides read TGTGCCAGCAGCTTAGCTCACGGAATTTATGAAAAACTGTTTTTT.